This T cell receptor beta chain was identified during a study of cytomegalovirus exposure and HLA in healthy donors (TCRdb year 2017). A note on the overall study: According to a later analysis, the 120 or so validation repertoires were produced on the same platform as the 700 or so repertoires of the first cohort. The study combined high-throughput TCR immunosequencing, statistical association of individual TCRs with disease status, and machine learning to predict cytomegalovirus infection status. Besides the first cohort of about 730 subjects, a separate validation cohort made up of about 120 different subjects was used. The study was designed to test whether signatures of past pathogen exposure could be identified by cataloging public T cell receptors.

Donors formed part of the validation cohort, which comprised fewer than 150 subjects and was distinct from the first cohort of some 700 subjects. The library was prepared using the immunoSEQ multiplex PCR assay. Per the original workflow: A statistical classification framework was built for diagnosing cytomegalovirus status from the catalog of TCR beta chain sequences. What TCRdb holds here is the immuneACCESS table cut down to in-frame rearrangements. Part of the clones is not present; checked against another copy, under half of the missing clones reflect an unresolved V gene, and the others are unexplained. V and J calls and clone size come straight from that table; D and trimming were deduced from the DNA. The sample has about 160,000 clones on record, 85% to 90% of them singletons. Around 10% of the sample is taken by the ten largest. Results the study describes overall, beyond this receptor: Of the cluster scores, 90% to 95% were above 0 in a later analysis, which found that TCRs clustered in the first cohort also tended to co-occur in the approximately 130 validation repertoires. It was suggested by the authors that the approach could potentially be generalized to other disease states and immunological phenotypes. The validation cohort had no HLA typing available for a later analysis, so co-occurrence within that cohort was assessed over all 120 or so repertoires. The study gave a list of 150 to 200 TCR beta chains associated with cytomegalovirus. Three of the identified cytomegalovirus-associated TCR beta chains were confirmed in vitro to be specific for cytomegalovirus antigens. The classifier was reported to diagnose cytomegalovirus status with high specificity and sensitivity in both the original and validation cohorts. Across donors, most TCR sequences were observed very rarely, whereas some public TCRs were present in many individuals.

Notes on this clone: Its specific antigen is unknown. Base quality data are lacking; no much larger clone is found one base away.

The clonotype comes from a young woman in good health and CMV-seropositive. Material for sequencing was PBMCs.

The sequence in DNA is TGTGCCAGCAGCTTATACAGGGCCCCCGAGCAGTACTTC. Translated, it reads CASSLYRAPEQYF. This sequence uses TRBV5-6 and TRBJ2-7, and TRBD1 may be the D gene, going by 6 matching bases. Trimming takes 2 bases from V and 6 bases from J, and the germline ends sit 12 bases apart. The CDR3, from cysteine to phenylalanine, totals 13 residues. The retained sequence is limited to the CDR3, 39 bases, with the frame set at the first base. According to the germline V gene, CDR1 reads SGHDT and CDR2 reads YYEEEE.